These 10 T cell receptor beta chains share one sample of origin, sequenced in a study of blood T cell repertoires in COVID-19. The data were produced by immunoSEQ multiplex PCR, yet TCRdb's version contains in-frame clones alone and is incomplete. In the table there are 250,000 to 300,000 clones, roughly 88% of which are singletons. Specimen: PBMCs or T cells enriched from blood (not recorded which). Receptor source: a middle-aged woman with acute COVID-19.

This clone was detected only a few times. The rearrangement links TRBV19 to TRBJ2-7; 7 nucleotides agree with TRBD1. The germline gives CDR1 LNHDA, CDR2 SQIVND (reference sequence). This CDR3 contains 15 residues. The J segment lost 2 bases and the V segment lost 6 bases, leaving 10 bases of the junction unmatched. CDR3 sequence (DNA): TGTGCCAGTAGGGTGCACGGGACAGTAACCTACGAGCAGTACTTC. Protein sequence: CASRVHGTVTYEQYF.

The chain links TRBV30 to TRBJ1-1; weak D call: TRBD1 (5 bases). CDR3 length: 12 residues. Deletions cut 5 bases from V and 10 bases from J, with 17 bases between. Germline loops: CDR1 GTSNPN, CDR2 SVGIG (reference sequence). This chain's CDR3 is CAWDSNSLRAFF. DNA of the CDR3: TGTGCCTGGGACAGCAACTCCTTGAGAGCTTTCTTT.

This clone was found a few times. This chain joins TRBV30 and TRBJ2-1; D gene ambiguous. Germline V gene lookup returns CDR1 GTSNPN and CDR2 SVGIG (reference sequence). The CDR3 extends over 14 amino acids. Trimming removed 0 bases at V and 4 bases at J, with 10 bases between. The CDR3 loop is CAWSVLESYNEQFF. For the CDR3, the DNA is TGTGCCTGGAGTGTATTGGAGTCATACAATGAGCAGTTCTTC.

The rearrangement links TRBV5-4 to TRBJ2-7; perhaps TRBD2 as D (6 bases). The V end lost 2 bases, the J end lost 2 bases, and 11 bases lay between the germline ends. This CDR3 has 14 amino acids. Germline-derived CDR1 and CDR2 are SGHNT and YYREEE (reference sequence). CDR3 sequence (DNA): TGTGCCAGCAGCTTTCTGGGGGGAACCTACGAGCAGTACTTC. As protein: CASSFLGGTYEQYF. The variable domain in full, completed from reference TRBV5-4 and TRBJ2-7, reads ETGVTQSPTHLIKTRGQQVTLRCSSQSGHNTVSWYQQALGQGPQFIFQYYREEENGRGNFPPRFSGLQFPNYSSELNVNALELDDSALYLCASSFLGGTYEQYFGPGTRLTVT.

The chain combines TRBV19 with TRBJ2-7; 9 bases map to TRBD1. After removal of 3 bases from V and 7 bases from J, the junction contained 10 bases not matched to a gene. Germline V lookup: CDR1 LNHDA, CDR2 SQIVND (reference sequence). The CDR3 runs to 15 residues. As DNA, the CDR3 is TGTGCCAGTAGTATCAGGACAGGGGTAAGGGGAGAGCAGTACTTC. Amino acids: CASSIRTGVRGEQYF. The complete variable domain, with remaining parts taken from reference TRBV19 and TRBJ2-7, reads DGGITQSPKYLFRKEGQNVTLSCEQNLNHDAMYWYRQDPGQGLRLIYYSQIVNDFQKGDIAEGYSVSREKKESFPLTVTSAQKNPTAFYLCASSIRTGVRGEQYFGPGTRLTVT.

The DNA for the CDR3 is TGTGCCTGGAACGAGAGAATGAACACTGAAGCTTTCTTT. Its protein product is CAWNERMNTEAFF. The chain carries TRBV30 and TRBJ1-1; no reliable D call. The CDR3 runs to 13 residues. Germline-derived CDR1 and CDR2 are GTSNPN and SVGIG (reference sequence). Trimming pared 4 bases from V and 0 bases from J, leaving 9 bases between.

This clone was picked up one time. The rearrangement links TRBV6-5 to TRBJ2-2; D may be TRBD2 (6 bases). The germline V gene encodes CDR1 MNHEY and CDR2 SVGAGI. Trimming stripped 2 bases from V and 0 bases from J, with 10 bases between. The CDR3 spans 16 residues. CDR3 nucleotides: TGTGCCAGCAGTTACACGGGACTGGCGAACACCGGGGAGCTGTTTTTT. Its translation: CASSYTGLANTGELFF.

This chain joins TRBV21-1 and TRBJ2-7; the table calls TRBD1, which could not be checked here. TRBV21-1 is a documented pseudogene. This CDR3 has 16 amino acids. The CDR3: CASSPRGTGRSREQYF. CDR3 sequence (DNA): TGTGCCAGCAGCCCCCGCGGGACAGGGCGTTCGCGGGAGCAGTACTTC.

The gene calls are TRBV5-5 and TRBJ2-1; a weak D match, TRBD2 (5 bases). The germline V gene has CDR1 SGHKS and CDR2 YYEKEE (reference sequence). Trimming removed 4 bases from V and 2 bases from J, with 10 bases in between. The CDR3 is 14 amino acids. CDR3 nucleotides: TGTGCCAGCAGCAGACCGACTACCTACAATGAGCAGTTCTTC. Encoded protein: CASSRPTTYNEQFF.

This rearrangement joins TRBV5-1 to TRBJ2-7; 10 bases fit TRBD1. The CDR3 is 16 residues long. Germline values: CDR1 SGHRS, CDR2 YFSETQ. V lost 2 bases, J lost 6 bases, and 11 bases stayed unmatched. In DNA, the CDR3 is TGCGCCAGCAGCTTTTGGACACCGGGACAGGGGAGCGAGCAGTACTTC. Amino acids: CASSFWTPGQGSEQYF.